These 20 T cell receptor beta chains were all obtained from the same sample, sequenced in a study of T cells in Graves' hyperthyroidism and ophthalmopathy. From RNA transcripts, TCR beta CDR3 regions were amplified. The HTBI primer set drove a first-round RT-PCR of the TCR CDR3. TCRdb ran MiXCR on the multiplex PCR reads and lists one entry per CDR3 protein. The repertoire has about 300,000 distinct CDR3 sequences, around a fifth of them found once; the top ten carry approximately 35%. Sequencing was done on a sample of blood. All receptors come from a man aged 50 or older with Graves' ophthalmopathy.

The chain joins TRBV29-1 to TRBJ2-1; 10 bases line up with TRBD1. J lost 8 bases, V lost 4 bases, and 8 bases had no gene match. The V gene's germline CDR1 is SQVTM and CDR2 ANQGSEA. The CDR3 totals 14 residues. For the CDR3, the DNA is TGCAGCGTTGGTACCGGGACAGGGGCGGATGAGCAGTTCTTC. This encodes CSVGTGTGADEQFF.

This clonotype came up many times. The chain has TRBV2 and TRBJ2-1, with 10 bases fitting TRBD1. V shed 4 bases and J 6 bases; nucleotides not matched to a gene: 6. Germline values: CDR1 SNHLY, CDR2 FYNNEI. This CDR3 has 15 residues. The CDR3 region is CASSAQGQGSNEQFF. In DNA, the CDR3 is TGTGCCAGCAGTGCCCAGGGACAGGGGTCCAATGAGCAGTTCTTC.

There are a few counts of this clonotype. V is TRBV19 and J is TRBJ2-1, with D perhaps matching TRBD1 (5 bases). The CDR3 loop spans 13 amino acids. Germline CDR1 is LNHDA and CDR2 is SQIVND (reference sequence). Trimming took off 10 bases at V and 4 bases at J, with 14 bases between the two ends. The chain's CDR3 is CATRPTVYNEQFF. The DNA for the CDR3 is TGTGCCACCCGTCCGACAGTTTACAATGAGCAGTTCTTC.

This chain joins TRBV3-1 and TRBJ2-2; TRBD1 aligns across 10 bases. J was trimmed by 3 bases and V by 6 bases; bases with no gene match: 7. CDR1 LGHDT and CDR2 YNNKEL come from the germline V gene (reference sequence). CDR3 size: 16 residues. The chain's CDR3 is CASRPGGTGDTGELFF. DNA of the CDR3: TGTGCCAGCAGACCCGGGGGGACAGGGGACACCGGGGAGCTGTTTTTT.

There are a few counts of this clonotype. This chain joins TRBV5-1 and TRBJ2-1; TRBD2 matches 9 bases. Germline V gives CDR1 SGHRS, CDR2 YFSETQ. The V segment lost 4 bases and the J segment 10 bases; nucleotides outside the gene matches: 12. CDR3 length equals 15 residues. The CDR3 protein is CASSLDGTSIREQFF. The CDR3 DNA is TGCGCCAGCAGCCTCGACGGGACTAGCATCCGGGAGCAGTTCTTC.

The chain employs TRBV2 and TRBJ2-7, with D perhaps matching TRBD2 (6 bases). The CDR3 runs 12 residues. Between the trimmed V and J ends, which lost 3 bases and 7 bases, there was a span of 10 bases. Germline CDR1 reads SNHLY; CDR2 reads FYNNEI. DNA of the CDR3: TGTGCCAGCAGTGATAGGAGGGTTGAGCAGTACTTC. Translated, it gives CASSDRRVEQYF.

This clonotype has ten or more counts. The genes are TRBV11-2 and TRBJ2-1, with a weak D call TRBD2 (6 bases). The V and J ends lost 5 bases and 7 bases respectively, with 12 bases between them. In germline, CDR1 is SGHAT, CDR2 FQNNGV. This CDR3 is 13 amino acids long. CDR3 coding DNA: TGTGCCAGCAGCACCGCGGAGGGGAATGAGCAGTTCTTC. It yields the protein CASSTAEGNEQFF.

V and J are TRBV20-1 and TRBJ1-2; D not certain. CDR1 is DFQATT and CDR2 is SNEGSKA in the germline V gene (reference sequence). The CDR3 spans 16 residues. Trimming took 5 bases from V and 4 from J, leaving 23 bases between them. CDR3 amino acids: CSAPRPRTGRGYGYTF. The CDR3 DNA reads TGCAGTGCTCCCCGCCCAAGGACGGGGAGAGGCTATGGCTACACCTTC.

This clonotype was recorded many times. Germline is not matched at one junction end, which may reflect a read error. The rearrangement links TRBV2 to TRBJ1-1, with D possibly being TRBD1 (5 bases). CDR3 length: 13 residues. Germline-derived CDR1 and CDR2 are SNHLY and FYNNEI. Here the CDR3 reads CASRGTGNAEAFF. As DNA, the CDR3 is TGTGCCAGCAGGGGGACCGGGAACGCTGAAGCTTTCTTT.

This clonotype has ten or more counts. The J gene is TRBJ1-1, the V gene TRBV5-1; D remains ambiguous. The CDR3 is 15 residues long. Deletions cut 0 bases from V and 5 bases from J, with 14 bases between. From germline, CDR1 is SGHRS and CDR2 YFSETQ. CDR3 sequence reads: CASSLALTGGTEAFF. Here the CDR3 DNA reads TGCGCCAGCAGCTTGGCCTTGACGGGAGGGACTGAAGCTTTCTTT.

This clonotype has a count of ten or more. The chain links TRBV2 to TRBJ2-5, with TRBD1 matching over 7 bases. V lost 1 base, J lost 5 bases, and 10 bases stayed unmatched. The CDR3 runs 16 residues. The germline CDR1 and CDR2 sequences are SNHLY and FYNNEI. The CDR3 bases are TGTGCCAGCAGTGAAGTAGTGAGGGGGCGCGGGGAGACCCAGTACTTC. This codes for CASSEVVRGRGETQYF. The full variable domain, completed using reference TRBV2 and TRBJ2-5, is EPEVTQTPSHQVTQMGQEVILRCVPISNHLYFYWYRQILGQKVEFLVSFYNNEISEKSEIFDDQFSVERPDGSNFTLKIRSTKLEDSAMYFCASSEVVRGRGETQYFGPGTRLLVL.

This sequence joins TRBV7-2 and TRBJ2-1, with TRBD2 identical over 13 bases. Germline loops: CDR1 SGHTA, CDR2 FQGNSA. The junction had 11 bases not matched to a gene; V was cut back by 3 bases and J by 6 bases. There are 18 residues in the CDR3. The CDR3 spells CASSFSRYGTSGANEQFF. CDR3 DNA sequence: TGTGCCAGCAGCTTTAGTCGGTATGGGACTAGCGGGGCCAATGAGCAGTTCTTC.

This clonotype appeared many times. The chain recombines TRBV11-2 with TRBJ2-7; D possibly matches TRBD1 or TRBD2 (5 bases each). V lost 1 base and J lost 4, with 11 bases in between. In germline, CDR1 is SGHAT, CDR2 FQNNGV. The CDR3 length is 14 residues. The CDR3 loop is CASSLGGTQYEQYF. CDR3 bases: TGTGCCAGCAGCTTAGGAGGGACGCAATACGAGCAGTACTTC.

This clonotype showed up just once. The genes are TRBV11-2 and TRBJ2-5; either TRBD1 or TRBD2 may supply D (5 bases each). This CDR3 region has 17 residues. V dropped 5 bases and J dropped 5 bases, with 24 bases sitting between them. Germline-derived CDR1 and CDR2 are SGHAT and FQNNGV. The DNA for the CDR3 is TGTGCCAGCAGCCCCAGGGATCCAGGGACGCCAGAGGAGACCCAGTACTTC. The encoded protein is CASSPRDPGTPEETQYF.

This clonotype appeared a few times. The chain links TRBV27 to TRBJ2-7; a weak D match, TRBD2 (6 bases). Germline assignment: CDR1 MNHEY and CDR2 SMNVEV (reference sequence). The V end lost 6 bases, the J end lost 3 bases, and 12 bases lay between the germline ends. The CDR3 length is 13 residues. Here the CDR3 reads CASSWGLNYEQYF. CDR3 DNA sequence: TGTGCCAGCAGCTGGGGACTGAACTACGAGCAGTACTTC.

V usage is TRBV11-2 and J usage is TRBJ2-7; TRBD2 is a possible D gene (6 bases). Germline CDR1 reads SGHAT; CDR2 reads FQNNGV. The V end was cut by 5 bases, the J end by 7 bases, with 21 bases between. This CDR3 is built from 15 residues. In DNA form, the CDR3 reads TGTGCCAGCAGCCAAGGCGTCTCCACGGAGGGAGAGCAGTACTTC. Protein: CASSQGVSTEGEQYF.

This sequence joins TRBV10-2 and TRBJ1-3; tentatively, D is TRBD1 (6 bases). V was pared by 7 bases and J by 0 bases, with 16 bases between. The CDR3 loop spans 16 amino acids. Germline V gene data show CDR1 as WSHSY and CDR2 as SAAADI. The CDR3: CASTKRWDISGNTIYF. In DNA form, the CDR3 reads TGCGCCAGCACCAAGAGATGGGACATCTCTGGAAACACCATATATTTT.

This clonotype was counted a single time. J is TRBJ2-2 and V is TRBV7-3; D is undetermined. The V end lost 2 bases, the J end lost 2 bases, and 6 bases lay between the germline ends. CDR3 size: 14 residues. CDR1 is SGHTA, CDR2 FQGTGA, per germline. The CDR3 DNA reads as TGTGCCAGCAGCTTACAGCAAAACACCGGGGAGCTGTTTTTT. It is translated as CASSLQQNTGELFF.

This clonotype came up many times. The chain joins TRBV18 to TRBJ1-4; D ambiguous. The CDR3 is 13 residues long. Trimming took 0 bases from V and 7 from J, leaving 6 bases between them. Germline V CDR1 and CDR2: KGHSH, LQKENI. This chain's CDR3 is CASSPPSSEKLFF. The CDR3 DNA sequence: TGTGCCAGCTCACCACCATCTAGTGAAAAACTGTTTTTT.

A few counts support this clonotype. V gene TRBV6-1 combines with J gene TRBJ1-1, with 7 bases matching TRBD1. Per the germline V gene, CDR1 is MNHNS and CDR2 is SASEGT. J lost 9 bases, V lost 5 bases, and 6 bases had no gene match. This CDR3 region has 12 residues. The CDR3 region has the DNA TGTGCCAGCAGTTTGGACAGGCCTAAAGCTTTCTTT. Its protein product is CASSLDRPKAFF.